A single sample is the source of the 24 T cell receptor beta chains below, sequenced in a study of T-cell reconstitution after alpha-beta-depleted transplantation in children. For TCRbeta, the library was prepared with unique molecular identifiers. Each CDR3 protein is one row after TCRdb ran MiXCR on the PCR reads. The data hold approximately 350,000 distinct CDR3 sequences, with 13% observed a single time. This material consisted of PBMCs, taken from the stem cell graft. The receptor set was obtained from a human donor who donated a stem cell graft to a child with Fanconi anemia.

This clonotype has only a few counts. The chain recombines TRBV7-9 with TRBJ2-1; TRBD2 matches at 11 bases. V trimming: 4 bases; J trimming: 2 bases; junction bases outside the gene matches: 4. This CDR3 comprises 16 residues. Germline V gene sequence: CDR1 SEHNR, CDR2 FQNEAQ (reference sequence). The CDR3 DNA reads TGTGCCAGCAGCTATATTAGCGGGGGGGCCTACAATGAGCAGTTCTTC. Its translation is CASSYISGGAYNEQFF.

Ten or more counts support this clonotype. The CDR3 here is CAISESGLADEQYF. CDR3 DNA sequence: TGTGCCATCAGTGAGTCGGGACTAGCGGACGAGCAGTACTTC. The chain uses TRBV10-3 and TRBJ2-7, with 11 bases matching TRBD2. The germline gives CDR1 ENHRY, CDR2 SYGVKD. V shed 0 bases, J shed 5 bases, and the junction held 0 bases outside the gene matches. CDR3 length: 14 residues.

This chain links TRBV29-1 with TRBJ1-2, with D tentatively TRBD1 (6 bases). CDR1 is SQVTM, CDR2 ANQGSEA, per germline. V shed 1 base and J shed 7 bases, with 13 bases lying between them. The CDR3 contains 13 residues. CDR3: CSVEVGQGSGYTF. As DNA, the CDR3 is TGCAGCGTTGAAGTCGGCCAGGGGAGTGGCTACACCTTC.

The rearrangement links TRBV9 to TRBJ1-2; TRBD1 is a possible D gene (6 bases). This CDR3 region has 15 residues. Germline V gene data show CDR1 as SGDLS and CDR2 as YYNGEE. Trimming took 3 bases from V and 4 from J, leaving 16 bases between them. The CDR3: CASSGNREVAYGYTF. CDR3 sequence (DNA): TGTGCCAGCAGCGGAAACAGGGAGGTAGCCTATGGCTACACCTTC.

This clonotype was observed at least ten times. The chain carries TRBV9 and TRBJ2-1; D is possibly TRBD1 (6 bases). Germline lookup yields CDR1 SGDLS and CDR2 YYNGEE. V was shortened by 3 bases and J by 4 bases, with 8 bases between the two germline ends. The CDR3 totals 13 residues. CDR3 amino acids: CASSEGQYNEQFF. CDR3 nucleotides: TGTGCCAGCAGCGAGGGACAATACAATGAGCAGTTCTTC.

Note on this clonotype: The limits of the CDR3 on the DNA are not certain, so only TCRdb's listed CDR3 is given. The gene calls are TRBV3-1 and TRBJ2-1; TRBD1 was called by the table and not checked on the DNA. Germline values: CDR1 LGHDT, CDR2 YNNKEL (reference sequence). The CDR3 has 13 amino acids, counting both end residues. The CDR3 is CASSHSAPGPVFF.

This clonotype was recorded at least ten times. The chain employs TRBV3-1 and TRBJ2-7; TRBD1 agrees at 11 bases. The J call is uncertain, as TRBJ2-1 better fits the DNA end. Germline V gene sequence: CDR1 LGHDT, CDR2 YNNKEL (reference sequence). The CDR3 contains 14 residues. The CDR3 sequence: CASSQGWTGGEQFF. The CDR3 DNA is TGTGCCAGCAGCCAAGGCTGGACAGGGGGCGAGCAGTTCTTC.

There are a few counts of this clonotype. The V call is TRBV27, the J call TRBJ1-1; possibly TRBD1 for D (6 bases). The CDR3 has 15 residues. Germline V lookup: CDR1 MNHEY, CDR2 SMNVEV (reference sequence). The V end lost 4 bases, the J end lost 3 bases, and 15 bases lay between the germline ends. CDR3 protein: CASSYRGGGYTEAFF. CDR3 sequence (DNA): TGTGCCAGCAGTTACCGAGGGGGAGGCTACACTGAAGCTTTCTTT.

This chain links TRBV11-2 with TRBJ1-4; TRBD1 matches at 9 bases. CDR1 SGHAT and CDR2 FQNNGV come from the germline V gene. This CDR3 has 16 residues. The V gene end was trimmed by 5 bases and the J gene end by 6 bases; junction bases not matched to a gene: 10. The CDR3 region is CASSREMGQGYEKLFF. CDR3 nucleotide sequence: TGTGCCAGCAGCCGTGAGATGGGACAGGGTTATGAAAAACTGTTTTTT.

V gene TRBV7-2 combines with J gene TRBJ2-5; D gene uncertain. Trimming took off 10 bases at V and 3 bases at J, with 12 bases between the two ends. Germline V gene lookup returns CDR1 SGHTA and CDR2 FQGNSA. This CDR3 region has 12 residues. The DNA for the CDR3 is TGTGCCACCTCCCGGGCCAAAGAGACCCAGTACTTC. Translation gives CATSRAKETQYF.

The chain combines TRBV20-1 with TRBJ1-2; tentative D call: TRBD1 (6 bases). The germline V gene has CDR1 DFQATT and CDR2 SNEGSKA (reference sequence). Trimming left V 1 base short and J 2 bases short, with 14 bases between. This CDR3 contains 15 residues. The CDR3 loop reads CSARALWDNNYGYTF. The CDR3 bases are TGCAGTGCTAGAGCCTTGTGGGACAACAACTATGGCTACACCTTC.

This clonotype came up a few times. The V gene is TRBV12-3 or TRBV12-4, the J gene TRBJ1-5; perhaps TRBD1 as D (6 bases). V was shortened by 4 bases and J by 1 base, with 8 bases between the two germline ends. CDR3 length: 14 amino acids. The CDR3 loop is CASSSGESNQPQHF. The CDR3 DNA reads as TGTGCCAGCAGTTCAGGGGAGAGCAATCAGCCCCAGCATTTT.

This chain connects TRBV12-3 or TRBV12-4 to TRBJ2-2, with unresolved D. This CDR3 spans 9 amino acids. Trimming left V 5 bases short and J 11 bases short, with 3 bases between. The CDR3 is CASSAELFF. The CDR3 region has the DNA TGTGCCAGCAGTGCCGAGCTGTTTTTT.

The genes are TRBV27 and TRBJ1-1; D is unresolved. The ends were cut back, 3 bases at V and 0 bases at J, with 8 bases in the middle. The CDR3 has 14 residues. Germline CDR1 and CDR2: MNHEY and SMNVEV (reference sequence). The DNA of the CDR3 is TGTGCCAGCAGTTTCGGACTGATGAACACTGAAGCTTTCTTT. It is translated as CASSFGLMNTEAFF.

The chain joins TRBV5-1 to TRBJ2-1, with D perhaps TRBD1 (6 bases). Germline V gene sequence: CDR1 SGHRS, CDR2 YFSETQ. The V gene lost 2 bases and the J gene lost 7 bases, with 13 bases spanning the gap. There are 14 residues in the CDR3. CDR3 protein: CASSLMGADNEQFF. The DNA for the CDR3 is TGCGCCAGCAGCTTAATGGGGGCGGATAATGAGCAGTTCTTC.

The rearrangement links TRBV4-2 to TRBJ2-1, with D possibly being TRBD1 (5 bases). Germline V gene lookup returns CDR1 LGHNA and CDR2 YNFKEQ. Trimming shortened V by 4 bases and J by 8 bases, and 9 bases separated the two germline ends. This CDR3 has 12 amino acids. In DNA, the CDR3 is TGTGCCAGCAGCCCCGTAGGGGATGAGCAGTTCTTC. The encoded protein is CASSPVGDEQFF.

This clonotype came up a few times. The chain carries TRBV20-1 and TRBJ2-2; TRBD2 is a possible D gene (5 bases). This CDR3 has 14 amino acids. Between the trimmed V and J ends, which lost 5 bases and 0 bases, there was a span of 10 bases. The germline V gene encodes CDR1 DFQATT and CDR2 SNEGSKA (reference sequence). The CDR3 here is CSAVEGSNTGELFF. As DNA, the CDR3 is TGCAGTGCTGTCGAGGGTTCGAACACCGGGGAGCTGTTTTTT.

The J gene is TRBJ2-1, the V gene TRBV12-3 or TRBV12-4; 10 bases map to TRBD2. This CDR3 region has 15 residues. J was trimmed by 2 bases and V by 6 bases; bases with no gene match: 4. The CDR3 region has the DNA TGTGCCAGCAGCTGGACTAGCGGACCCTACAATGAGCAGTTCTTC. Protein sequence: CASSWTSGPYNEQFF.

This clonotype was picked up many times. The chain links TRBV5-5 to TRBJ1-2; 9 bases are shared with TRBD1. The CDR3 spans 13 residues. Trimming cost V 5 bases and J 8 bases; bases outside gene matches: 7. Germline V gives CDR1 SGHKS, CDR2 YYEKEE (reference sequence). In DNA form, the CDR3 reads TGTGCCAGCAGGCGGGACAGGGTAGGAGGCTACACCTTC. It specifies CASRRDRVGGYTF.

CDR3 DNA: TGTGCCAGCAGTGAATTGAAGGGAGTGAACACCATATATTTT. It specifies CASSELKGVNTIYF. The rearrangement links TRBV25-1 to TRBJ1-3; no firm D call. The CDR3 has 14 residues. CDR1 and CDR2 (germline): MGHDK, SYGVNS. V was clipped by 1 base and J by 7 bases, with 11 bases between them.

This clonotype was seen a handful of times. This rearrangement joins TRBV7-8 to TRBJ1-6; D is uncertain. Germline CDR1 and CDR2: SGHVS and FQNEAQ. The CDR3 loop spans 13 amino acids. V was trimmed by 6 bases and J by 8 bases, leaving 11 bases between them. For the CDR3, the DNA is TGTGCCAGCAGTGGAGCGGTCTATTCACCCCTCCACTTT. It codes for CASSGAVYSPLHF.

This clonotype was counted between two and nine times. The genes are TRBV7-8 and TRBJ1-1; 11 nucleotides match TRBD1. With 4 bases clipped from V and 5 bases from J, the junction kept 9 bases outside the gene matches. This CDR3 region has 16 residues. Germline V lookup: CDR1 SGHVS, CDR2 FQNEAQ. CDR3 sequence (DNA): TGTGCCAGCAGCTGGACAGGGGGCATTCAGGAAACTGAAGCTTTCTTT. Protein: CASSWTGGIQETEAFF.

This clonotype was counted a few times. The chain uses TRBV29-1 and TRBJ2-5, with D perhaps matching TRBD2 (5 bases). Germline CDR1 reads SQVTM; CDR2 reads ANQGSEA. Trimming left V 1 base short and J 9 bases short, with 12 bases between. The CDR3 covers 12 residues. The CDR3 is CSVEGRERAQYF. CDR3 coding DNA: TGCAGCGTTGAAGGCCGGGAAAGGGCCCAGTACTTC.

This clonotype was seen a few times. This sequence joins TRBV20-1 and TRBJ2-3; tentatively, D is TRBD1 or TRBD2 (6 bases each). The CDR3 runs to 15 residues. V was clipped by 0 bases and J by 1 base, with 11 bases between them. The germline V gene encodes CDR1 DFQATT and CDR2 SNEGSKA (reference sequence). CDR3 loop: CSARDLRGGTDTQYF. The CDR3 nucleotides are TGCAGTGCTAGAGATCTGAGGGGGGGCACAGATACGCAGTATTTT.